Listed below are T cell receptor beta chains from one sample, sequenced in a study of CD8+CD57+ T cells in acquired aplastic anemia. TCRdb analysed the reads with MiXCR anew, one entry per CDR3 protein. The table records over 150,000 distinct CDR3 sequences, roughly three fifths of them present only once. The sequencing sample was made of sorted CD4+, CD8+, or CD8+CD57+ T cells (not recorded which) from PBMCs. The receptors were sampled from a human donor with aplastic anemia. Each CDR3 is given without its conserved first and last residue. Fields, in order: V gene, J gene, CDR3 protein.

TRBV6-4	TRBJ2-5	ASSLWSKETQY
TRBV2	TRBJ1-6	ASSDVSPLH
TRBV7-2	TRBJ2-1	ASSLLSAEQF
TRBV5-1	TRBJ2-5	ASSSPPGETQY
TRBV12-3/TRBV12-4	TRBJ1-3	ASSFAGNTIY
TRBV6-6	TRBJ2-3	ASSLDQFGRLSTDTQY
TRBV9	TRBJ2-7	ASSPRRQY
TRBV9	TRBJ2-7	ASSVGGQGEYEQY
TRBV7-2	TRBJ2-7	ASSAGTSGYEQY
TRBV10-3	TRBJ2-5	AATGTGADGTQY
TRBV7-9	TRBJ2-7	ASSLEESEQY
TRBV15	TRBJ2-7	ATSRDTGYEQY
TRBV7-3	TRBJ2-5	ASSQVSLETQY
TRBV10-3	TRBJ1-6	ASSLGGSSPLH
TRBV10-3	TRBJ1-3	AISDQGTGNTIY
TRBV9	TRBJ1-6	ASSDGTGERVALH
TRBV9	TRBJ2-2	ASSVGERTYTGELF
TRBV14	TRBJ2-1	ASSQERGRGEQF
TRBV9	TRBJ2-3	ASSVWDRDTQY
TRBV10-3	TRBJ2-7	AISESNLEGLYEQY
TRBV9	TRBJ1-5	ASSVGQGGQPQH
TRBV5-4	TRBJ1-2	ASSSTGDDYGYT
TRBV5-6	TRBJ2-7	ASRSTGTYEQY
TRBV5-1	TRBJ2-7	ASSFGQGASSEQY
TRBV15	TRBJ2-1	ATSPTSGAYNEQF
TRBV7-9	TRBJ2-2	AWSGLAGGPRKNTGELF
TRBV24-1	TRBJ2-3	ATSDSRGADTQY
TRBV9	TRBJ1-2	ASLPLEGRYGYT
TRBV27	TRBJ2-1	ASSLSGNEQF
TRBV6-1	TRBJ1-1	ASSEGPREDTEAF
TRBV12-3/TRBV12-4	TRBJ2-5	ASSRTTGSETQY
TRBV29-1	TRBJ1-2	SVDRRGYGYT
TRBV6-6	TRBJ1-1	ASSRDRSNPEAF
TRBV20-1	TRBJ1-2	SARDSVSYGYT
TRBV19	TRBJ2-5	ASSNGETQY
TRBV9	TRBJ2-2	ASSVGGVGELF
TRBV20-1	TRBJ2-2	SARSTSGNTGELF
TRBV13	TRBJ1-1	ASSLGSWGGTEAF
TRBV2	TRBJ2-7	AIQTDPYEQY
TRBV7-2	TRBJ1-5	ASSPGTGYSNQPQH
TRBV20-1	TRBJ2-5	SALGLAGEGETQY
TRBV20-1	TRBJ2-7	CATGLAGPLSSYEQY